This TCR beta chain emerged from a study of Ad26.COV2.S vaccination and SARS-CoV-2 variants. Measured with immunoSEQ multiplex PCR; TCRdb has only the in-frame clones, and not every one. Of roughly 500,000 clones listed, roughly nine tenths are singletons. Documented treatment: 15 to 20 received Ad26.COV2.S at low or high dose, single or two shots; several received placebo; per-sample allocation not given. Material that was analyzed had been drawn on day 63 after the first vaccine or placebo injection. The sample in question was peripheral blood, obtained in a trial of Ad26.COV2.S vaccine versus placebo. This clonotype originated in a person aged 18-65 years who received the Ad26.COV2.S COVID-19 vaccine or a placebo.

CDR3 amino acids: CASSASTTPNTEAFF. In DNA form, the CDR3 reads TGTGCCAGCAGCGCCTCGACAACCCCGAACACTGAAGCTTTCTTT. The rearrangement joins TRBV9 to TRBJ1-1; D gene unclear. CDR3 length: 15 amino acids. Trimming cost V 3 bases and J 1 base, with 13 bases left between them. Germline-derived CDR1 and CDR2 are SGDLS and YYNGEE.